The clone carrying this T cell receptor (beta chain) was seen a handful of times. Antigen: not known. The PCR ran on 60 Vbeta and 13 Jbeta primers. Some clones are missing from TCRdb's copy, which holds only in-frame ones; the method was immunoSEQ multiplex PCR. The sample consists of some 140,000 clones, roughly 85% of them appearing once. The data belong to a study of cytomegalovirus exposure and HLA in healthy donors. Study-wide results and limits: Specific recognition of CMV antigens was confirmed in vitro for three chains (all CMV-associated).

Per germline, CDR1 MNHEY and CDR2 SVGAGI. Trimming pared 6 bases from V and 8 bases from J, leaving 16 bases between. This CDR3 is 13 amino acids long. Sequencing used PBMCs. The rearrangement uses TRBV6-5 and TRBJ1-2; D remains unclear. The source of this sequence is a man in his forties in good health and CMV-seropositive. The CDR3 DNA follows: TGTGCCAGCAGCCGCAGCTACTTGAGGGGCTACACCTTC. Translating gives CASSRSYLRGYTF.